By share, the clone carrying this TCR beta chain counts as medium-sized. Its matching antigen is unknown. The read ends 3 residues early relative to the CDR3; the germline J gene fills the gap. Per the germline V gene, CDR1 is MNHEY and CDR2 is SVGEGT. With 0 bases clipped from V and 6 bases from J, the junction kept 9 bases outside the gene matches. The CDR3 sequence is 16 residues long. This sample was included in a study of T cell clonality in common variable immunodeficiency. No CVID subject was ill or on immunomodulatory drugs when sampled. This table comes from immunoSEQ multiplex PCR, and its TCRdb copy is limited to in-frame clones, with some not included. The sample holds some 2,500 clones, and no clone turns up only once. Findings and caveats of the study: In common variable immunodeficiency, TCR beta chains reportedly carried fewer deletions and N-nucleotide insertions.

This TCR was recovered from a human donor with common variable immunodeficiency. V is TRBV6-2 or TRBV6-3 and J is TRBJ2-7; 9 nucleotides match TRBD1. The material sequenced was peripheral blood mononuclear cells. The CDR3 reads CASSYSPPGQGTEQYF. The CDR3 DNA, read in part, is TGTGCCAGCAGTTACTCGCCTCCAGGACAGGGGACCGAG.